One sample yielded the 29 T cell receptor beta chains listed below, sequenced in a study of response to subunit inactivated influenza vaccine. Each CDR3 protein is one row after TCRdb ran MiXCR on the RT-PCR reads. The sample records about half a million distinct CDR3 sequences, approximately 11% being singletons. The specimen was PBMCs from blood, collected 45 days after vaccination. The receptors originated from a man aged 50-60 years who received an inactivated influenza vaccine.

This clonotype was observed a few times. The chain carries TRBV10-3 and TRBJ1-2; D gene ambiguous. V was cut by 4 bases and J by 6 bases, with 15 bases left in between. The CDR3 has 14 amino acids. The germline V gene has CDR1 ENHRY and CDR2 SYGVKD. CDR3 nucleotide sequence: TGTGCCATCAGTGCCGGCCGGGGAAATGATGGCTACACCTTC. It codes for CAISAGRGNDGYTF.

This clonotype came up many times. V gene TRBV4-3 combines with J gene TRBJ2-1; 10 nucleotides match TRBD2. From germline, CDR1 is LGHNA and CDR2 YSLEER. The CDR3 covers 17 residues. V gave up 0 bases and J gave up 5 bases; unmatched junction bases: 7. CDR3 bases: TGCGCCAGCAGCCAAGAGATAGCGGGAGGTAGGGACAATGAGCAGTTCTTC. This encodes CASSQEIAGGRDNEQFF.

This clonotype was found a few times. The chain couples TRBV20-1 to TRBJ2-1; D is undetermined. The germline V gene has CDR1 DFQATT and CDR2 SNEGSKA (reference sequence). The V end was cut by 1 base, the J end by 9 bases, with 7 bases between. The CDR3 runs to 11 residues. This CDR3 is CSARGDAEQFF. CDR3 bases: TGCAGTGCTAGAGGCGACGCTGAGCAGTTCTTC.

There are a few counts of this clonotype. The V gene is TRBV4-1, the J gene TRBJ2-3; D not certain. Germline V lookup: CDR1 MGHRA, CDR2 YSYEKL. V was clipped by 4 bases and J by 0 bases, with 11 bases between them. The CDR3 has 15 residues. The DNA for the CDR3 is TGCGCCAGCAGCCGCTCCCGGGCTAGCACAGATACGCAGTATTTT. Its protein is CASSRSRASTDTQYF.

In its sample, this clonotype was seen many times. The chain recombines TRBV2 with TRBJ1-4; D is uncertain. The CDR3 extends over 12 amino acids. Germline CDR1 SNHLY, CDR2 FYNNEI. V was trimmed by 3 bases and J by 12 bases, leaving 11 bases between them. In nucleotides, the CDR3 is TGTGCCAGCAGTGAGGACCTCCCCCAACTGTTTTTT. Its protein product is CASSEDLPQLFF.

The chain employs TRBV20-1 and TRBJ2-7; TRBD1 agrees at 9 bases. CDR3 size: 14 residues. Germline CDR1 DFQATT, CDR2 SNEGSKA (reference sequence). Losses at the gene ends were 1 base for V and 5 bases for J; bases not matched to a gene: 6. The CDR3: CSARVWGQGDEQYF. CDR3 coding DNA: TGCAGTGCTAGAGTTTGGGGACAGGGCGACGAGCAGTACTTC.

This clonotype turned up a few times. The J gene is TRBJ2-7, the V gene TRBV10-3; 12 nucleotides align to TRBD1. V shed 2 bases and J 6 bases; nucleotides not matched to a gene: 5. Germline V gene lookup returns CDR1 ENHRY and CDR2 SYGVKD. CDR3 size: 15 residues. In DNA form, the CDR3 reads TGTGCCATCAGTGAGACCCCGGGACAGGGGGCCGAGCAGTACTTC. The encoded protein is CAISETPGQGAEQYF.

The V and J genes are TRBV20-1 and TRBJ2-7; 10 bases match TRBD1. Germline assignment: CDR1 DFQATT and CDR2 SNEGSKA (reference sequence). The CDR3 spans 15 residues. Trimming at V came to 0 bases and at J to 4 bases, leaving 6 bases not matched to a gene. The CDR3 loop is CSARDVRTGGYEQYF. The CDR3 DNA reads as TGCAGTGCTAGAGATGTCAGGACAGGGGGTTACGAGCAGTACTTC.

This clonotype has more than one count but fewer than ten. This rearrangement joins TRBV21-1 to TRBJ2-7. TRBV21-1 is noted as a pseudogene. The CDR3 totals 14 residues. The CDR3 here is CASSKGTGAHEQYF. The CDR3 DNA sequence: TGTGCCAGCAGCAAAGGGACAGGGGCCCACGAGCAGTACTTC.

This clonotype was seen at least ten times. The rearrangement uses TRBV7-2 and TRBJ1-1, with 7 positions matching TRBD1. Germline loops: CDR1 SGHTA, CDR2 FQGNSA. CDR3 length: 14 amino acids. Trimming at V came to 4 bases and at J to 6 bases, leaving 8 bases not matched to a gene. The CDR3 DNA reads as TGTGCCAGCAGCTCGCGGACAGGTTGGGCTGAAGCTTTCTTT. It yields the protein CASSSRTGWAEAFF. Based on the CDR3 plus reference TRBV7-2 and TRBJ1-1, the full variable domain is GAGVSQSPSNKVTEKGKDVELRCDPISGHTALYWYRQSLGQGLEFLIYFQGNSAPDKSGLPSDRFSAERTGGSVSTLTIQRTQQEDSAVYLCASSSRTGWAEAFFGQGTRLTVV.

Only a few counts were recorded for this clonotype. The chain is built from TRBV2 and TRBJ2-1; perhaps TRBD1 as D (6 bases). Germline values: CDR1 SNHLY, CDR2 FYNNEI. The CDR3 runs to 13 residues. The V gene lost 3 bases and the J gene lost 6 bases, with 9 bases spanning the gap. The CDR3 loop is CASSEGASNEQFF. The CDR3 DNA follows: TGTGCCAGCAGTGAGGGGGCCAGCAATGAGCAGTTCTTC.

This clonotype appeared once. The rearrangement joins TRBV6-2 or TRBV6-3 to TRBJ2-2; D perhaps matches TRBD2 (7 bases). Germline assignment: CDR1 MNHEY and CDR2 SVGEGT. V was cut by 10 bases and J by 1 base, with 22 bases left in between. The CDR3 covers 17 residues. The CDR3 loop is CATLHRGGGLNTGELFF. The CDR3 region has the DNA TGTGCCACCTTACATAGGGGCGGGGGCCTGAACACCGGGGAGCTGTTTTTT.

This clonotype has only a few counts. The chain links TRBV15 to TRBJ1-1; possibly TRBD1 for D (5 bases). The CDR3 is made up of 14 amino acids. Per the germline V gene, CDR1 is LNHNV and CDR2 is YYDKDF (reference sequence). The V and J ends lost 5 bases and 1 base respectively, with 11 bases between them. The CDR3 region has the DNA TGTGCCACCAGCCCTGGACACCAGAACACTGAAGCTTTCTTT. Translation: CATSPGHQNTEAFF. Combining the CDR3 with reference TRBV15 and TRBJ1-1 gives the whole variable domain DAMVIQNPRYQVTQFGKPVTLSCSQTLNHNVMYWYQQKSSQAPKLLFHYYDKDFNNEADTPDNFQSRRPNTSFCFLDIRSPGLGDTAMYLCATSPGHQNTEAFFGQGTRLTVV.

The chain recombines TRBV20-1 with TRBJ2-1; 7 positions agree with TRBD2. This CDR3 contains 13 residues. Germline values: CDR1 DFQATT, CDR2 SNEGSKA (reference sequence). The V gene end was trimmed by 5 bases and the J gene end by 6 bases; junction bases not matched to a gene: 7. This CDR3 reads CSAWDYRSNEQFF. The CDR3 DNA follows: TGCAGTGCTTGGGACTACAGATCCAATGAGCAGTTCTTC.

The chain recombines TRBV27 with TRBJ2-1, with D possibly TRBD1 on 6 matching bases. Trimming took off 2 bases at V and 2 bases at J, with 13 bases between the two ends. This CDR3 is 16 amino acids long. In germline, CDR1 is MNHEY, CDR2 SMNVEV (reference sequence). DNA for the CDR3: TGTGCCAGCAGTTTACCCCCGACAGGCCCCTACAATGAGCAGTTCTTC. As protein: CASSLPPTGPYNEQFF.

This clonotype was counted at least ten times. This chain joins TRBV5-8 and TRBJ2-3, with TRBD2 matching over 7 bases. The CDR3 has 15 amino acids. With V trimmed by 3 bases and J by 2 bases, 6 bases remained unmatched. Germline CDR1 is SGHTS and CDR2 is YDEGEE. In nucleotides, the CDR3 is TGTGCCAGCAGCTGGACTAGGAGGGTCACAGATACGCAGTATTTT. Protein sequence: CASSWTRRVTDTQYF. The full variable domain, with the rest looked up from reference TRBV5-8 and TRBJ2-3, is EAGVTQSPTHLIKTRGQQATLRCSPISGHTSVYWYQQALGLGLQFLLWYDEGEERNRGNFPPRFSGRQFPNYSSELNVNALELEDSALYLCASSWTRRVTDTQYFGPGTRLTVL.

CDR3 region: CASSAHRSSYNEQFF. CDR3 DNA sequence: TGTGCCAGCAGCGCCCACAGGAGTTCCTACAATGAGCAGTTCTTC. J is TRBJ2-1 and V is TRBV7-2; D possibly corresponds to TRBD1 (5 bases). The CDR3 covers 15 residues. The V end lost 5 bases, the J end lost 1 base, and 12 bases lay between the germline ends. In germline, CDR1 is SGHTA, CDR2 FQGNSA.

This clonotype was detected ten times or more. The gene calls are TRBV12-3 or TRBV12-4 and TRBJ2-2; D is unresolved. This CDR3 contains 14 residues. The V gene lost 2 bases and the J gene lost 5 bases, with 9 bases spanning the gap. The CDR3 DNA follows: TGTGCCAGCAGTTTATCGCGGCTTACCGGGGAGCTGTTTTTT. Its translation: CASSLSRLTGELFF.

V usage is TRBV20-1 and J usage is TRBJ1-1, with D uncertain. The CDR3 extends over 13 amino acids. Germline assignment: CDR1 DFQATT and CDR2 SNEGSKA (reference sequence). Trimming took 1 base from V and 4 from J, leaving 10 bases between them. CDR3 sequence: CSARVRRATEAFF. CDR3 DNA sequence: TGCAGTGCTAGAGTTCGGAGGGCCACTGAAGCTTTCTTT.

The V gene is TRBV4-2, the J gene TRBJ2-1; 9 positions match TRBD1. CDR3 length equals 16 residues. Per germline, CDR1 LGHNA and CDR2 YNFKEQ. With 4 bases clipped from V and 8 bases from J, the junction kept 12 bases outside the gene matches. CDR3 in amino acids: CASSPTGTGNWDEQFF. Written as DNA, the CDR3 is TGTGCCAGCAGCCCTACCGGGACAGGGAATTGGGATGAGCAGTTCTTC.

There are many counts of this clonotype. CDR3 loop: CSAREAGGAETQYF. DNA for the CDR3: TGCAGTGCTAGAGAGGCAGGGGGGGCGGAGACCCAGTACTTC. The chain carries TRBV20-1 and TRBJ2-5; the D call may be TRBD1 or TRBD2 (7 bases each). With 0 bases removed from V and 5 bases from J, the gap between germline ends came to 13 bases. The CDR3 runs 14 residues. CDR1 DFQATT and CDR2 SNEGSKA come from the germline V gene (reference sequence).

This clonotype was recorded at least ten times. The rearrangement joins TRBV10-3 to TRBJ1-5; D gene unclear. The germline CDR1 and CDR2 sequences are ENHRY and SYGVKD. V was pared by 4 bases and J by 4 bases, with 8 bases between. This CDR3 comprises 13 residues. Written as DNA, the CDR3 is TGTGCCATCAGTGCGACTGCTAATCAGCCCCAGCATTTT. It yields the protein CAISATANQPQHF.

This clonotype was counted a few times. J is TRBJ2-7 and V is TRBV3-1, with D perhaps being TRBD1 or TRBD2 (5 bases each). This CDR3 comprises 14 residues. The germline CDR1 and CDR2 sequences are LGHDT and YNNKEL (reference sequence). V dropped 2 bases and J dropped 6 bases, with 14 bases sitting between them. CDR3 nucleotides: TGTGCCAGCAGCCAAACCTCGGGACGCGGCGAGCAGTACTTC. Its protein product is CASSQTSGRGEQYF.

The CDR3 DNA follows: TGTGCCAGCAGCAGACAAGCGGGAGCCGGCGATACGCAGTATTTT. Encoded protein: CASSRQAGAGDTQYF. This rearrangement joins TRBV7-2 to TRBJ2-3; 8 nucleotides match TRBD2. This CDR3 is built from 15 residues. The junction had 10 bases not matched to a gene; V was cut back by 5 bases and J by 6 bases. In germline, CDR1 is SGHTA, CDR2 FQGNSA.

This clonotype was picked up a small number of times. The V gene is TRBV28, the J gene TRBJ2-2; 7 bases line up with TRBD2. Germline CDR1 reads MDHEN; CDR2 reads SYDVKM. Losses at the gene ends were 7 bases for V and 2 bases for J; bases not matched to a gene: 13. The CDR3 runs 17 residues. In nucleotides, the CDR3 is TGTGCCAGCACCAATTCGCCAGGGAGGGGTAACACCGGGGAGCTGTTTTTT. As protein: CASTNSPGRGNTGELFF.

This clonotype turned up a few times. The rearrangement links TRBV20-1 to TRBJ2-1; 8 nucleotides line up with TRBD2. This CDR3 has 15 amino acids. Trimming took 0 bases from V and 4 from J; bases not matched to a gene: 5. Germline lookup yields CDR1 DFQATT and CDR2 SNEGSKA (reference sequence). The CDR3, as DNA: TGCAGTGCTAGAGAGGGTAGCGGGATATACAATGAGCAGTTCTTC. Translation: CSAREGSGIYNEQFF.

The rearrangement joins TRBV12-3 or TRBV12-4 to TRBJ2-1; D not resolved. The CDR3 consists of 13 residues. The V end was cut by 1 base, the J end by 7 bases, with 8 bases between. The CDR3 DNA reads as TGTGCCAGCAGTTTAGATCCCCGTAATGAGCAGTTCTTC. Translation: CASSLDPRNEQFF.

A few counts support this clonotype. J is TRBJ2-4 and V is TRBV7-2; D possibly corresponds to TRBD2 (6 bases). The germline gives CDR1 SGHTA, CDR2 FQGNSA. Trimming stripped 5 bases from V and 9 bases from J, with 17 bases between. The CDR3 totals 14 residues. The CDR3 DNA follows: TGTGCCAGCAGCCCCAGCCCCGGGGAGGTCATTCAGTACTTC. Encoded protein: CASSPSPGEVIQYF. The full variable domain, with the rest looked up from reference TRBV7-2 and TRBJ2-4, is GAGVSQSPSNKVTEKGKDVELRCDPISGHTALYWYRQSLGQGLEFLIYFQGNSAPDKSGLPSDRFSAERTGGSVSTLTIQRTQQEDSAVYLCASSPSPGEVIQYFGAGTRLSVL.

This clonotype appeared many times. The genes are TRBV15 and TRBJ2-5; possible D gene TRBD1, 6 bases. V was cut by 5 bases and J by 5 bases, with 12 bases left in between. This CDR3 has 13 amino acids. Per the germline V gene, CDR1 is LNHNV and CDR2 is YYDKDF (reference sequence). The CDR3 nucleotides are TGTGCCACCAGCGGTGACAGGCCGGAGACCCAGTACTTC. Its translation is CATSGDRPETQYF. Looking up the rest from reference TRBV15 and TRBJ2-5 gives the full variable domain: DAMVIQNPRYQVTQFGKPVTLSCSQTLNHNVMYWYQQKSSQAPKLLFHYYDKDFNNEADTPDNFQSRRPNTSFCFLDIRSPGLGDTAMYLCATSGDRPETQYFGPGTRLLVL.